The rows below give T cell receptor beta chains drawn from one sample of a study of technical replicates of blood from a few donors. The assay was immunoSEQ multiplex PCR, and TCRdb's table has in-frame clones only and misses some. The data show about 68,000 clones, 95% to 97% seen once. Sequenced input: T cells isolated from PBMCs. The receptors were gathered from a human donor in good health. The CDR3 runs from the conserved cysteine through the conserved F or W. D genes are given only for firm matches. Clone size is given for some rows only: seen once, a few or many times, or a class if the clone is expanded.

.	TRBV7-8	.	TRBJ2-3	TGTGCCAGCAGCTTAAGGGACGCGGACTACACAGATACGCAGTATTTT	CASSLRDADYTDTQYF
.	TRBV5-1	.	TRBJ1-4	TGCGCCAGCAGCCTCCCAGGGGATAATGAAAAACTGTTTTTT	CASSLPGDNEKLFF
.	TRBV5-1	.	TRBJ1-1	TGCGCCAGCAGCTTGGTTGGGGAGAAGAACACTGAAGCTTTCTTT	CASSLVGEKNTEAFF
.	TRBV13	.	TRBJ1-3	TGTGCCAGCAGCTTAGGCCCGGGGAGCTCTGGAAACACCATATATTTT	CASSLGPGSSGNTIYF
.	TRBV5-4	.	TRBJ2-1	TGTGCCAGCAGCTCCGACAATGAGCAGTTCTTC	CASSSDNEQFF
few	TRBV30	.	TRBJ1-5	TGTGCCTGGAGTGTAGGACAGCTCAATCAGCCCCAGCATTTT	CAWSVGQLNQPQHF
.	TRBV27	TRBD1	TRBJ2-2	TGTGCCAGCAGGGACAGGGGGCGTGTCACCGGGGAGCTGTTTTTT	CASRDRGRVTGELFF
.	TRBV7-6	TRBD2	TRBJ2-3	TGTGCCAGCAGCCTCACTAGCGGATCAAGCACAGATACGCAGTATTTT	CASSLTSGSSTDTQYF
.	TRBV27	.	TRBJ1-1	TGTGCCAGCGGGGCCCTGGGGGGTAGTGGTGAAGCTTTCTTT	CASGALGGSGEAFF
.	TRBV7-8	.	TRBJ2-5	TGTGCCAGCAGCTTATGGCAGCAAGAGACCCAGTACTTC	CASSLWQQETQYF
.	TRBV19	TRBD1	TRBJ1-1	TGTGCCAGTAGTCCCGGTAATCCCGGGACAGGGGACGCTTTCTTT	CASSPGNPGTGDAFF
.	TRBV4-1	TRBD1	TRBJ1-2	TGCGCCAGCAGCCAGGGGACAGGGCATAACTATGGCTACACCTTC	CASSQGTGHNYGYTF
.	TRBV5-4	.	TRBJ2-5	TGTGCCAGCAGCTTGGGGGGCAGGGGAGAGACCCAGTACTTC	CASSLGGRGETQYF
.	TRBV6-6	TRBD2	TRBJ2-1	TGTGCCAGCACCTTCCGGACTAGCGGGAGGGCCTATGAGCAGTTCTTC	CASTFRTSGRAYEQFF
.	TRBV6-5	TRBD1	TRBJ1-1	TGTGCCAGCAGTTCCCTGGGACAGGGGTATCCAGAAGCTTTCTTT	CASSSLGQGYPEAFF
.	TRBV5-1	.	TRBJ1-3	TGCGCCAGCAGCTTGGGTTATGGAAACACCATATATTTT	CASSLGYGNTIYF
once	TRBV19	.	TRBJ2-7	TGTGCCAGTAGTAGACTAGTCGACAGCGAGCAGTACTTC	CASSRLVDSEQYF
.	TRBV5-1	.	TRBJ1-4	TGCGCCAGCAGCTTGACCACAGGTCGTTTACTGTTTTTT	CASSLTTGRLLFF
.	TRBV5-1	TRBD2	TRBJ2-3	TGCGCCAGCAGCTACTCTAGCGGGAGCGGTACAGATACGCAGTATTTT	CASSYSSGSGTDTQYF
once	TRBV6-5	.	TRBJ1-1	TGTGCCAGCAGTTACTCCCTAAGGAACACTGAAGCTTTCTTT	CASSYSLRNTEAFF
once	TRBV11-2	.	TRBJ2-7	TGTGCCAGCAGCTTAGAGCTAGCAAGTAACGAGCAGTACTTC	CASSLELASNEQYF
.	TRBV4-3	.	TRBJ2-1	TGCGCCAGCAGCCAAGTACAGGCCTACAATGAGCAGTTCTTC	CASSQVQAYNEQFF
.	TRBV9	.	TRBJ1-2	TGTGCCAGCAGCGTAGGTCAGGGGCGAACCAGACATTCAGATGGCTACACCTTC	CASSVGQGRTRHSDGYTF
few	TRBV28	TRBD2	TRBJ2-7	TGTGCCAGCAGCGAATCTAGCGGGAGGGCAAAGTACGAGCAGTACTTC	CASSESSGRAKYEQYF
.	TRBV27	.	TRBJ2-5	TGTGCCAGCAGTTTGAGGGTGCGGGAGACCCAGTACTTC	CASSLRVRETQYF
.	TRBV28	TRBD1	TRBJ1-5	TGTGCCAGCAGTTTAGAGGGGGCTGATCAGCCCCAGCATTTT	CASSLEGADQPQHF
.	TRBV2	TRBD1	TRBJ2-7	TGTGCCTACCGACCCGACAGGGGATTCGAAAATCGATACGAGCAGTACTTC	CAYRPDRGFENRYEQYF
.	TRBV9	TRBD2	TRBJ2-7	TGTGCCAGCAGCGTAGATACTAGCGGTCCCTACGAGCAGTACTTC	CASSVDTSGPYEQYF
.	TRBV9	.	TRBJ1-2	TGTGCCAGCAGCGGAGGAGAGGACTATGGCTACACCTTC	CASSGGEDYGYTF
.	TRBV7-9	TRBD1	TRBJ2-7	TGTGCCAGCAGCTTGTTAGGGGACAGGAGAGCCGAGCAGTACTTC	CASSLLGDRRAEQYF
.	TRBV4-1	TRBD2	TRBJ2-7	TGCGCCAGCAGCCTCCGGGGTAGCGGGTCCTCCTACGAGCAGTACTTC	CASSLRGSGSSYEQYF
.	TRBV27	TRBD1	TRBJ1-1	TGTGCCAGCAGTTTCGACAGGGGTCGAACTGAAGCTTTCTTT	CASSFDRGRTEAFF
.	TRBV30	TRBD2	TRBJ2-7	TGTGCCTGGTGGACTAGCGGGAGGTACGAGCAGTACTTC	CAWWTSGRYEQYF
.	TRBV7-9	.	TRBJ2-7	TGTGCCAGCAGCTTAGGCGGGGCTGGGTCCGAGCAGTACTTC	CASSLGGAGSEQYF
.	TRBV7-2	TRBD1	TRBJ1-5	TGTGCCAGCAGCTTATCGGGACAGTGGCATTTT	CASSLSGQWHF
.	TRBV29-1	TRBD2	TRBJ2-4	TGCAGCGTTGAAGGAGCGGGAGTCCTCCCAGCCAAAAACATTCAGTACTTC	CSVEGAGVLPAKNIQYF
.	TRBV6-5	.	TRBJ2-7	TGTGCCAGCAGGACTTGGGAGAAAAACGAGCAGTACTTC	CASRTWEKNEQYF
.	TRBV7-2	TRBD1	TRBJ2-7	TGTGCCAGCAGCTTAGACTCAGGGGGCTTCTACGAGCAGTACTTC	CASSLDSGGFYEQYF
.	TRBV6-1	TRBD1	TRBJ1-4	TGTGCATCAGACAGGGATGAAAAACTGTTTTTT	CASDRDEKLFF
.	TRBV2	.	TRBJ2-7	TGTGCCAGCAGTGAAACAGATTCCTACGAGCAGTACTTC	CASSETDSYEQYF
.	TRBV29-1	TRBD1	TRBJ1-3	TGCAGCGTTGGTAAATGGGACAGTCGAGGAAACACCATATATTTT	CSVGKWDSRGNTIYF
.	TRBV30	.	TRBJ1-6	TGTGCCTGGCCCTTTTGCGGGGGATTACCCCTCCACTTT	CAWPFCGGLPLHF
.	TRBV10-3	TRBD2	TRBJ2-1	TGTGCCATCAGCTCTAGCGGGAGCTCTTACAATGAGCAGTTCTTC	CAISSSGSSYNEQFF
.	TRBV4-3	TRBD2	TRBJ2-3	TGCGCCAGCAGCCAAGAATCCCTATGGCGGGAGGGCACAGATACGCAGTATTTT	CASSQESLWREGTDTQYF
.	TRBV4-2	TRBD2	TRBJ2-2	TGTGCCAGCAGCCCGGGACTAGCGGGAGTCCGGACCGGGGAGCTGTTTTTT	CASSPGLAGVRTGELFF
.	TRBV5-1	TRBD2	TRBJ2-7	TGCGCCAGCAGCTTGAGCGGGGACTCCTACGAGCAGTACTTC	CASSLSGDSYEQYF
.	TRBV6-1	TRBD1	TRBJ2-7	TGTGCCAGCAGTACAGGGGGCCGTATCTACGAGCAGTACTTC	CASSTGGRIYEQYF